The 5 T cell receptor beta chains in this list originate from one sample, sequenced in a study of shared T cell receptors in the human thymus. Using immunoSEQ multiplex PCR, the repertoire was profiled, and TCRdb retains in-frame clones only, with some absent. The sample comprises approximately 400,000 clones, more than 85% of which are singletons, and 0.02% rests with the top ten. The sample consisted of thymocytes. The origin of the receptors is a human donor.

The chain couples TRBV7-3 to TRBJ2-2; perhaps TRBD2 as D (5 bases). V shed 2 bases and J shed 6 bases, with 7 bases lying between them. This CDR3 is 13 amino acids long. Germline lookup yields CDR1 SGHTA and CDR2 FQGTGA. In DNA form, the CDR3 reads TGTGCCAGCAGCTTATGGAGGTCCGGGGAGCTGTTTTTT. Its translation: CASSLWRSGELFF.

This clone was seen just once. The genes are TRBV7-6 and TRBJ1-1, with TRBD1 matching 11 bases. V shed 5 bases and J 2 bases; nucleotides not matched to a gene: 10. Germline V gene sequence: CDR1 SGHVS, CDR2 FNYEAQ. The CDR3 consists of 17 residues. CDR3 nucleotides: TGTGCCAGCAGCCATCGGGGACAGGGGGTGGTAAACACTGAAGCTTTCTTT. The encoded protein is CASSHRGQGVVNTEAFF.

In nucleotides, the CDR3 is TGTGCCAGCAGTTGGGGCGGGAGGAACACCGGGGAGCTGTTTTTT. Its translation is CASSWGGRNTGELFF. V gene TRBV6-5 combines with J gene TRBJ2-2; 7 bases match TRBD2. The germline CDR1 and CDR2 sequences are MNHEY and SVGAGI. This CDR3 spans 15 amino acids. Trimming at V came to 4 bases and at J to 1 base, leaving 3 bases not matched to a gene.

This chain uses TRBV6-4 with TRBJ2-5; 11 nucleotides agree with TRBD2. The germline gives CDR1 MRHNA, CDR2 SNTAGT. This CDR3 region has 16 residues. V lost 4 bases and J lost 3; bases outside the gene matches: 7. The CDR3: CASSAPTSGSEETQYF. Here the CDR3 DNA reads TGTGCCAGCAGTGCCCCAACTAGCGGGAGTGAAGAGACCCAGTACTTC.

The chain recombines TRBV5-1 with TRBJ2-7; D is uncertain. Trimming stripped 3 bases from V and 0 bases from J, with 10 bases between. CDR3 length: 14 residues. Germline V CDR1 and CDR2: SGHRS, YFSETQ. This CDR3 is CASSYTAFSYEQYF. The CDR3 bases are TGCGCCAGCAGCTATACAGCGTTCTCCTACGAGCAGTACTTC.